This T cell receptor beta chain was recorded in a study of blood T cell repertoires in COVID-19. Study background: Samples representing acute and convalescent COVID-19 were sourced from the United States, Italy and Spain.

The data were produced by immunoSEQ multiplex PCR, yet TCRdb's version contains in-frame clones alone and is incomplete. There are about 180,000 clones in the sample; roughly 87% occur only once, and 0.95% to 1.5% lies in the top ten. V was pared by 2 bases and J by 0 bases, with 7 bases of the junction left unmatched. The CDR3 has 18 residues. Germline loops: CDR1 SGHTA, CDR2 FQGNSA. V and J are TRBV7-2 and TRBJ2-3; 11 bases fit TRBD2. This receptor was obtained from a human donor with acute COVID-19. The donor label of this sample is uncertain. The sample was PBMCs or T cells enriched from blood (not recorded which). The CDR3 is CASSLTSSGGLSTDTQYF. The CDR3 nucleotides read TGTGCCAGCAGCTTAACGTCTAGCGGGGGGCTCAGCACAGATACGCAGTATTTT. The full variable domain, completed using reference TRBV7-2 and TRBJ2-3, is GAGVSQSPSNKVTEKGKDVELRCDPISGHTALYWYRQSLGQGLEFLIYFQGNSAPDKSGLPSDRFSAERTGGSVSTLTIQRTQQEDSAVYLCASSLTSSGGLSTDTQYFGPGTRLTVL.